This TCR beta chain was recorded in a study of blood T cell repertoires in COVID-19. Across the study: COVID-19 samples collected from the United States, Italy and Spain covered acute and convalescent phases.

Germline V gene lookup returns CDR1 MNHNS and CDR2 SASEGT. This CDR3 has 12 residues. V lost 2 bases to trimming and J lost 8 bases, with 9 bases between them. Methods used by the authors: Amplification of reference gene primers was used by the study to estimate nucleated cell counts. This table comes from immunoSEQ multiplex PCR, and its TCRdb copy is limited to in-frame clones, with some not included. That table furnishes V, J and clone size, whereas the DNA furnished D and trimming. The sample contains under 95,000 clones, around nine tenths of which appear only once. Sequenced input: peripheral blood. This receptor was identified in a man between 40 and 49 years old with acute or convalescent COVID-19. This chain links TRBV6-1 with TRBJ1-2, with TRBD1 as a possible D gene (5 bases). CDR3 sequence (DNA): TGTGCCAGCAGTGAATCAGGGCTCGGCTACACCTTC. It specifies CASSESGLGYTF.